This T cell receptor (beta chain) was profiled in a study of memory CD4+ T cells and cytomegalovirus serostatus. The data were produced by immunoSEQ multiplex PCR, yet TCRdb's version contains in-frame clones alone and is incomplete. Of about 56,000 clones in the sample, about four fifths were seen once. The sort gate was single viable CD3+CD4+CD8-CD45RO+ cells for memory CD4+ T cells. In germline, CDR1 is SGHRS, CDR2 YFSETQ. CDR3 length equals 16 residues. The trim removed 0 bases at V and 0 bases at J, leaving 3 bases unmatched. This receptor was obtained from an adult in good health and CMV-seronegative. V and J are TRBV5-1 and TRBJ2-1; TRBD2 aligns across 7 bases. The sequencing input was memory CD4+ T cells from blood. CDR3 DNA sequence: TGCGCCAGCAGCTTGGGTGGCGGGGGCTCCTACAATGAGCAGTTCTTC. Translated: CASSLGGGGSYNEQFF.